The text below deals with one TCR beta chain. The sample belongs to a study of control samples from healthy donors and cancer patients. TCRdb's table, derived via immunoSEQ multiplex PCR, lists solely in-frame clones and lacks some. The sample shows 100,000 to 150,000 clones, 92% of them seen only once. With V trimmed by 8 bases and J by 4 bases, 3 bases remained unmatched. From germline, CDR1 is MDHEN and CDR2 SYDVKM. There are 14 residues in the CDR3. The sequenced material came from blood. This sequence joins TRBV28 and TRBJ2-7, with 15 bases lining up with TRBD2. The TCR comes from a man younger than 35 in good health. This CDR3 is CASGTSGGLYEQYF. CDR3 nucleotide sequence: TGTGCCAGCGGGACTAGCGGGGGGTTATACGAGCAGTACTTC.